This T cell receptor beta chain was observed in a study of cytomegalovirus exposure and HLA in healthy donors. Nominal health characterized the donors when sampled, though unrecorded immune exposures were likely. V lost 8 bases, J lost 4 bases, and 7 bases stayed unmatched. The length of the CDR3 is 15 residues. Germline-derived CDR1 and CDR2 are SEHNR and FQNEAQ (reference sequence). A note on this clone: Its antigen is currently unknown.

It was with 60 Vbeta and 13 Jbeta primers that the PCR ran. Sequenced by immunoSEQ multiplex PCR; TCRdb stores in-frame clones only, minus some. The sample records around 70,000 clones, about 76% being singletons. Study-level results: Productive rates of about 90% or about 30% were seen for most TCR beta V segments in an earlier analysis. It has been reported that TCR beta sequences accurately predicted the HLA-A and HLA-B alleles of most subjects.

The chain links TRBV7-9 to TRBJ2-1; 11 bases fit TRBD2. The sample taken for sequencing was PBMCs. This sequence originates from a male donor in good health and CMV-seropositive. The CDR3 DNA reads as TGTGCCAGCCGTACTAGCGGGGGTTCTTACAATGAGCAGTTCTTC. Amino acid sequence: CASRTSGGSYNEQFF.